The rows below give T cell receptor beta chains drawn from one sample of a study of cytomegalovirus exposure and HLA in healthy donors. Profiled with immunoSEQ multiplex PCR; TCRdb holds only in-frame clones, not every one. The sample includes some 170,000 clones, about 95% of them seen just once. Material: PBMCs. The receptors originated from a woman between 18 and 30 years old in good health and CMV-seronegative. CDR3s include the opening cysteine and the closing phenylalanine or tryptophan. A D gene is named only where the DNA matches it firmly. Expanded clones get a size class; other rows say once, few or many, or leave the size out.

j_gene: TRBJ2-3; abundance: .; d_gene: .; v_gene: TRBV7-2; CDR3nt: TGTGCCAGCAGCTTAGCGGGACTCAGCACAGATACGCAGTATTTT; CDR3aa: CASSLAGLSTDTQYF
j_gene: TRBJ2-5; abundance: .; d_gene: .; v_gene: TRBV11-3; CDR3nt: TGTGCCAGCAGCTCCGGGTCGGCGCAGTACTTC; CDR3aa: CASSSGSAQYF
j_gene: TRBJ1-1; abundance: .; d_gene: TRBD1; v_gene: TRBV4-3; CDR3nt: TGCGCCAGCAGCCAAAAGGGACAGGGGGTACCGGAAGCTTTCTTT; CDR3aa: CASSQKGQGVPEAFF
j_gene: TRBJ2-3; abundance: .; d_gene: .; v_gene: TRBV20-1; CDR3nt: TGCAGTGCTAGCGGGGCAGATACGCAGTATTTT; CDR3aa: CSASGADTQYF
j_gene: TRBJ1-6; abundance: .; d_gene: .; v_gene: TRBV7-9; CDR3nt: TGTGCCAGCAGCCCGCGAATTAGCTCCTATAATTCACCCCTCCACTTT; CDR3aa: CASSPRISSYNSPLHF
j_gene: TRBJ2-1; abundance: .; d_gene: TRBD1; v_gene: TRBV4-1; CDR3nt: TGCGCCAGCAGCCAAGATCCGACAGGGGGGCGGTTCTTC; CDR3aa: CASSQDPTGGRFF
j_gene: TRBJ2-3; abundance: once; d_gene: .; v_gene: TRBV30; CDR3nt: TGTGCCTGGAGTGTACACCAGGGGAGAAGAGATACGCAGTATTTT; CDR3aa: CAWSVHQGRRDTQYF
j_gene: TRBJ2-7; abundance: .; d_gene: TRBD2; v_gene: TRBV2; CDR3nt: TGTGCCAGCAGTTTGGGTAGCGGGGGGGCCTACGAGCAGTACTTC; CDR3aa: CASSLGSGGAYEQYF
j_gene: TRBJ1-1; abundance: .; d_gene: .; v_gene: TRBV6-6; CDR3nt: TGTGCCAGCAGTCGCCAGGGAAACACTGAAGCTTTCTTT; CDR3aa: CASSRQGNTEAFF
j_gene: TRBJ1-3; abundance: .; d_gene: TRBD1; v_gene: TRBV5-1; CDR3nt: TGCGCCAGCAGCACCGTAGAGACAGGGACTGGAAACACCATATATTTT; CDR3aa: CASSTVETGTGNTIYF
j_gene: TRBJ2-1; abundance: .; d_gene: .; v_gene: TRBV10-3; CDR3nt: TGTGCCACCCAGGTGGGTGCGTTCAATGAGCAGTTCTTC; CDR3aa: CATQVGAFNEQFF
j_gene: TRBJ1-3; abundance: .; d_gene: TRBD1; v_gene: TRBV7-6; CDR3nt: TGTGCCAGCAGCTTACAGGGGGGCGGCTCTGGAAACACCATATATTTT; CDR3aa: CASSLQGGGSGNTIYF
j_gene: TRBJ1-3; abundance: once; d_gene: .; v_gene: TRBV2; CDR3nt: TGTGCCAGCAGTGAGACAGCCTTCCGCAACACCATATATTTT; CDR3aa: CASSETAFRNTIYF
j_gene: TRBJ2-1; abundance: once; d_gene: .; v_gene: TRBV4-1; CDR3nt: TGCGCCAGCAGCCAAGGAAGGGGGGGTTGGTCCAATGAGCAGTTCTTC; CDR3aa: CASSQGRGGWSNEQFF
j_gene: TRBJ1-6; abundance: .; d_gene: .; v_gene: TRBV27; CDR3nt: TGTGCCAGCAGTTTGCTTCGAACAGGTCCGGACAGTGTTAATTCACCCCTCCACTTT; CDR3aa: CASSLLRTGPDSVNSPLHF
j_gene: TRBJ1-6; abundance: few; d_gene: TRBD1; v_gene: TRBV25-1; CDR3nt: TGTGCCAGCAGTGAATCATCAGGGACAGTATCACCCCTCCACTTT; CDR3aa: CASSESSGTVSPLHF
j_gene: TRBJ2-6; abundance: .; d_gene: .; v_gene: TRBV7-3; CDR3nt: TGTGCCAGCAGCTCTACAGGGTATCCCGTCTCTGGGGCCAACGTCCTGACTTTC; CDR3aa: CASSSTGYPVSGANVLTF
j_gene: TRBJ2-2; abundance: few; d_gene: .; v_gene: TRBV18; CDR3nt: TGTGCCAGCTCACCCGAACTAGGAACCGGGGAGCTGTTTTTT; CDR3aa: CASSPELGTGELFF
j_gene: TRBJ2-3; abundance: .; d_gene: TRBD2; v_gene: TRBV7-2; CDR3nt: TGTGCCAGCAGCCTTTACGGGACTAGCGATAGCACAGATACGCAGTATTTT; CDR3aa: CASSLYGTSDSTDTQYF
j_gene: TRBJ2-3; abundance: once; d_gene: .; v_gene: TRBV11-2; CDR3nt: TGTGCCAGCAGTTTGGACTTTGGAGCAGATACGCAGTATTTT; CDR3aa: CASSLDFGADTQYF
j_gene: TRBJ1-2; abundance: once; d_gene: .; v_gene: TRBV5-1; CDR3nt: TGCGCCAGCAGGGGCCAACTGTTAAACTATGGCTACACCTTC; CDR3aa: CASRGQLLNYGYTF
j_gene: TRBJ1-2; abundance: .; d_gene: TRBD1; v_gene: TRBV6-6; CDR3nt: TGTGCCAGCACCGTAGGGGGCGCGGTGGGGGGTGGCTACACCTTC; CDR3aa: CASTVGGAVGGGYTF
j_gene: TRBJ1-1; abundance: .; d_gene: TRBD1; v_gene: TRBV6-5; CDR3nt: TGTGCCAGCAGGAGAACCGGGACAGTGAACACTGAAGCTTTCTTT; CDR3aa: CASRRTGTVNTEAFF
j_gene: TRBJ2-1; abundance: .; d_gene: .; v_gene: TRBV5-6; CDR3nt: TGTGCCAGCAGCCCAGAGGTGGGGCCATCCGAAAATGAGCAGTTCTTC; CDR3aa: CASSPEVGPSENEQFF
j_gene: TRBJ2-1; abundance: .; d_gene: .; v_gene: TRBV5-1; CDR3nt: TGCGCCAGCAGCTCCGACATTCGAGCCTCCTACAATGAGCAGTTCTTC; CDR3aa: CASSSDIRASYNEQFF